Given below is one TCR beta chain in context. This clonotype was recorded a few times. Which antigen it targets is not known. At one boundary the junction diverges from the germline segment, which might be a read error. The data stem from a study of human T cells and chemical hapten exposure (dated by TCRdb to the early 2020s). Describing the broader study: For sensitization, 2% DPC in acetone was applied to a 2 cm by 2 cm area of upper inner arm skin. In alopecia patients, the study followed how the peripheral blood TCR repertoire changed in vivo over primary and secondary sensitization to diphenylcyclopropenone (DPC), a hapten. Patch testing was performed on the upper back with Finn chambers containing 0.01% DPC, and the patch tests were scored after 6 days according to International Contact Dermatitis Research Group standards. Alopecia areata with under or over 50% scalp involvement, alopecia totalis and alopecia universalis were represented in the patient cohort, which was mostly female. Patient blood was sampled pre-sensitization (week 0) and at 2, 6 and about 24 weeks after DPC sensitization. Approximately 28 alopecia patients provided blood for TCR sequencing at one to four time points (pre-sensitization, 2, 6 and 24 weeks). The libraries were sequenced as a pool, and the TCR yield per sample differed mostly because of small variations in library volumes within the pool. Throughout the roughly 26-week study period, patients were also given weekly therapeutic DPC doses on the scalp.

Libraries were built with RACE. For sequencing, a NextSeq 500 was employed. During library preparation, unique molecular identifiers were attached to individual cDNA molecules so that TCRs could be counted quantitatively and reproducibly. Both TCR alpha and TCR beta chains were sequenced from each blood RNA sample. The published analysis was carried out like this. The median number of TCRs per sample was approximately 93,000, ranging from about 20,000 to 690,600. V, J and CDR3 annotation of the TCR reads was performed with the Decombinator software suite. For the PS versus PT1 abundance plots, all samples were subsampled to the same number of TCRs (28,000). TCRs were defined as expanded if absent before sensitization and observed at least eight times at the 2-week time point. TCRdb reprocessed the public reads (quality trimming at Q25 with fastp, clone calling with MiXCR) and kept in-frame beta chains. Every distinct CDR3 protein forms one entry, paired with its most common genes and DNA. TCRdb's processing, not the study's, gives the V and J calls here. Present in this sample are more than 55,000 distinct CDR3 sequences, about 11% of which were seen just once. In total, the top ten clones hold about 4% of the sample.

Per the publication, the time point label means: pre-sensitization, week 0. Read against the paper, the sample's treatment or condition label means: therapeutic diphenylcyclopropenone sensitization with weekly scalp DPC. At every patch-test visit, the blood draw took place before the patch test was put on. Eligible patients were aged 18 to 70, diagnosed with alopecia, deemed suitable for DPC therapy, and excluded if pregnant. Unfractionated whole blood was collected in Tempus Blood RNA tubes, and total RNA was extracted from that blood. The germline V gene specifies SGHVS as CDR1 and FQNEAQ as CDR2. There are 14 amino acids in the CDR3, from cysteine to phenylalanine inclusive. Just the 42-base CDR3 DNA is kept, in frame starting at base 1. Points the paper makes about the study in general: Because all patients had alopecia, a presumed autoimmune disease, the immune response of the patients might differ from that of healthy individuals. A positive correlation was found between the number of PT1 expanded TCRs and patch test score, with significance reached at thresholds 8, 16 and 32 but not 4. Repeated subsampling changed both the strength of the expansion versus patch-test correlation and the threshold at which the correlation became significant. Expanded TCRs formed significantly more large CDR3 similarity clusters than pre-sensitization or healthy control sets, consistent with antigen-driven responses. DPC sensitization did not change the number of TCRs with a frequency above 1 in 1000, and there was no evidence of changes in global repertoire structure.

This clonotype originated in a woman between 40 and 55 years old with alopecia areata. Some clones in this sample may be carry-over from other donors' samples. The chain was built from TRBV7-8 and TRBJ2-5; the D gene is possibly TRBD2, with 5 bases matching. The sample consisted of whole blood, taken in connection with sensitization to the hapten diphenylcyclopropenone (DPC). The CDR3 region: CASSPLAPGETRYF. The DNA is as follows: TGTGCCAGCAGCCCCTTGGCTCCCGGGGAGACCCGGTACTTC.